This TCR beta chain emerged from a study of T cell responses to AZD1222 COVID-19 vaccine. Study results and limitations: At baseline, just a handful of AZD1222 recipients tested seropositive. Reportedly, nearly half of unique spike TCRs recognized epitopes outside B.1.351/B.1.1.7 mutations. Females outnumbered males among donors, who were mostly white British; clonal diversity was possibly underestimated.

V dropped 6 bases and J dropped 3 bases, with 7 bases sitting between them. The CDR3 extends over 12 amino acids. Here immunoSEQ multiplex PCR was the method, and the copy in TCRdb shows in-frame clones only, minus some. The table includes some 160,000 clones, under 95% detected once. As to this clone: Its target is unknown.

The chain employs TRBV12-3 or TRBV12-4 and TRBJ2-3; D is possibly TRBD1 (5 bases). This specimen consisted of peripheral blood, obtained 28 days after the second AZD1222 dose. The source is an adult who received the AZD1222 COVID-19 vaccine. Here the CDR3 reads CASRGPTDTQYF. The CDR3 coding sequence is TGTGCCAGCAGGGGGCCGACAGATACGCAGTATTTT.